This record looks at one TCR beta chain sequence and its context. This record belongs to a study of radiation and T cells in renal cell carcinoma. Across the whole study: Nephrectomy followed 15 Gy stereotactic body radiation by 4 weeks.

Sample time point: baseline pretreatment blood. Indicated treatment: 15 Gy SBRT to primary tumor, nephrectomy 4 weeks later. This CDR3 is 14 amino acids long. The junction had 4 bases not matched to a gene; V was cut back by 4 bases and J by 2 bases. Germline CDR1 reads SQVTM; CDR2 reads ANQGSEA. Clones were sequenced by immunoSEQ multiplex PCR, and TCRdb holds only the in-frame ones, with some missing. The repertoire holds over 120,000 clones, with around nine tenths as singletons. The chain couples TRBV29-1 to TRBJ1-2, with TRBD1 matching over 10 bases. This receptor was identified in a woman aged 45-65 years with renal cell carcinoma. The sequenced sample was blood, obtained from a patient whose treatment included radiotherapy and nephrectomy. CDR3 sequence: CSVGTGGANYGYTF. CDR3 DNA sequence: TGCAGCGTTGGGACAGGGGGAGCCAACTATGGCTACACCTTC.